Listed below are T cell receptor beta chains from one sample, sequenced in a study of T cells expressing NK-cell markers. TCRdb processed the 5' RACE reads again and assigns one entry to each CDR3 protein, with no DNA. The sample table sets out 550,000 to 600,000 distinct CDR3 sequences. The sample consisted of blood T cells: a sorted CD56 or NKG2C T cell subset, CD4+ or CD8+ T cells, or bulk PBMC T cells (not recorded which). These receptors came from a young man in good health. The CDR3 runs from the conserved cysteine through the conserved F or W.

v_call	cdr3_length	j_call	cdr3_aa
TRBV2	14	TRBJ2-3	CDTTPREDPDTQYF
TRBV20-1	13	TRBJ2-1	CSAPAVGGNEQFF
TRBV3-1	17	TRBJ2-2	CASSQELGGANTGELFF
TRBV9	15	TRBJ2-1	CASTTGTSSSGEQFF
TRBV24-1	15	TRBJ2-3	CATSESAVRTDTQYF
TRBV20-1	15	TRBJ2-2	CSASLSGPNTGELFF
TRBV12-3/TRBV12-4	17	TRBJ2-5	CASSHSPWGGGQETQYF
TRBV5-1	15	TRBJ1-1	CASSTPGTGGTEAFF
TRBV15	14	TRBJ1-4	CATSRGRVDEKLFF
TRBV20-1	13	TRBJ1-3	CSASGGGADTIYF
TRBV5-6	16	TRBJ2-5	CASSLDGGVRQETQYF
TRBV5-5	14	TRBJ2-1	CASSLTDTYNEQFF